The next 20 T cell receptor beta chains were all read from a single sample in a study of beta chain features in type 1 diabetes listed by TCRdb under 2018. Libraries came from the immunoSEQ multiplex PCR assay. All of the isolated RNA was reverse transcribed with the High Capacity cDNA Reverse Transcription Kit, so expressed TCRB transcripts were sequenced. TCRdb took over this immuneACCESS table, retaining in-frame rearrangements with V and J assigned. Such tables are incomplete; in checked studies, under half of the missing clones stem from an unresolved V gene, and the remainder is unexplained. Within this sample are hundreds of thousands of clones, with around 10% of them counted one time only. In total, the top ten clones hold approximately 0.05% of the sample. Material: naive CD4+ T cells from blood. Interpreted using the paper, the cell subset or site label stands for: true naive CD4+ T cells. Receptor source: a woman aged 18-30 years in good health.

The CDR3 spells CASSLFSTKLNNEQFF. CDR3 bases: TGTGCCAGCAGCTTATTCTCGACTAAACTTAACAATGAGCAGTTCTTC. The chain employs TRBV7-2 and TRBJ2-1, with D possibly TRBD2 on 5 matching bases. The germline CDR1 and CDR2 sequences are SGHTA and FQGNSA. V lost 2 bases and J lost 5, with 16 bases in between. The CDR3 runs to 16 residues.

This clone turned up a few times. The genes are TRBV6-5 and TRBJ2-7; 8 nucleotides line up with TRBD1. The CDR3 runs to 11 residues. CDR1 and CDR2 from the germline V gene are MNHEY and SVGAGI. The V gene end was trimmed by 8 bases and the J gene end by 3 bases; junction bases not matched to a gene: 0. The CDR3 bases are TGTGCCAGCGGGACAGGCTACGAGCAGTACTTC. This sequence encodes CASGTGYEQYF.

This clone has a handful of counts. V is TRBV28 and J is TRBJ2-1, with D unresolved. CDR1 and CDR2 (germline): MDHEN, SYDVKM. The CDR3 length is 13 residues. V shed 6 bases and J shed 7 bases, with 13 bases lying between them. The CDR3 sequence is CASSLPWINEQFF. CDR3 in DNA: TGTGCCAGCAGCTTACCTTGGATTAATGAGCAGTTCTTC.

This clone appeared a few times. The J gene is TRBJ2-1, the V gene TRBV19; possibly TRBD1 for D (5 bases). Trimming cost V 7 bases and J 9 bases, with 16 bases left between them. CDR3 length: 13 amino acids. From germline, CDR1 is LNHDA and CDR2 SQIVND (reference sequence). CDR3 in DNA: TGTGCCAGTACTCAGGGAAAGTCAAGTGAGCAGTTCTTC. Translation: CASTQGKSSEQFF.

The V gene is TRBV28, the J gene TRBJ2-1, with a possible D match to TRBD2 (6 bases). The V gene lost 5 bases and the J gene lost 8 bases, with 10 bases spanning the gap. In germline, CDR1 is MDHEN, CDR2 SYDVKM. CDR3 length: 12 residues. The CDR3, as DNA: TGTGCCAGCAGTCTTGGGGGGTATGAGCAGTTCTTC. Protein sequence: CASSLGGYEQFF.

The chain couples TRBV14 to TRBJ1-1; D uncertain. The CDR3 extends over 12 amino acids. Germline CDR1 and CDR2: SGHDN and FVKESK. Trimming shortened V by 5 bases and J by 4 bases, and 8 bases separated the two germline ends. In DNA form, the CDR3 reads TGTGCCAGCAGCTCAACAGCCACTGAAGCTTTCTTT. This sequence encodes CASSSTATEAFF.

CDR3 sequence (DNA): TGTGCCAGCTCACCAGGCAGAGATTCACCCCTCCACTTT. This codes for CASSPGRDSPLHF. The J gene is TRBJ1-6, the V gene TRBV18; D call uncertain. Trimming left V 2 bases short and J 8 bases short, with 7 bases between. The CDR3 spans 13 residues. Germline V CDR1 and CDR2: KGHSH, LQKENI.

The genes are TRBV13 and TRBJ2-7, with no clear D. V dropped 2 bases and J dropped 4 bases, with 3 bases sitting between them. Looked up from germline, CDR1 is PRHDT and CDR2 is FYEKMQ (reference sequence). This CDR3 is built from 11 residues. The CDR3: CASSLKYEQYF. CDR3 nucleotide sequence: TGTGCCAGCAGCTTAAAATACGAGCAGTACTTC.

This chain links TRBV21-1 with TRBJ2-7; TRBD1, the table's D call, lacks a check against the DNA. TRBV21-1 counts as a pseudogene. The CDR3 covers 17 residues. The chain's CDR3 is CASSRTEAGQWGHEQYV. In DNA, the CDR3 is TGTGCCAGCAGCCGGACGGAAGCTGGTCAATGGGGGCACGAGCAGTACGTC.

This chain uses TRBV13 with TRBJ1-2; tentative D call: TRBD1 (5 bases). The CDR3 length is 12 residues. Germline-derived CDR1 and CDR2 are PRHDT and FYEKMQ (reference sequence). Trimming cost V 5 bases and J 11 bases, with 15 bases left between them. As DNA, the CDR3 is TGTGCCAGCAGCGGCCGGGGGTTAGGGTACACCTTC. Translating gives CASSGRGLGYTF.

There are a few counts of this clone. This chain joins TRBV5-1 and TRBJ2-2; D is unclear. The V end lost 3 bases, the J end lost 6 bases, and 0 bases lay between the germline ends. Per the germline V gene, CDR1 is SGHRS and CDR2 is YFSETQ. This CDR3 is 10 amino acids long. This CDR3 reads CASSSGELFF. The CDR3, as DNA: TGCGCCAGCAGCTCCGGGGAGCTGTTTTTT.

This chain connects TRBV20-1 to TRBJ2-3; no clear D gene. Trimming removed 3 bases from V and 7 bases from J, with 8 bases in between. Germline CDR1 DFQATT, CDR2 SNEGSKA (reference sequence). The CDR3 is 11 amino acids. The CDR3 reads CSASGVHTQYF. As DNA, the CDR3 is TGCAGTGCTAGTGGGGTCCATACGCAGTATTTT.

V and J are TRBV6-1 and TRBJ2-7; 7 bases are a match to TRBD1. The trim removed 1 base at V and 3 bases at J, leaving 0 bases unmatched. The CDR3 totals 13 residues. CDR1 MNHNS and CDR2 SASEGT come from the germline V gene. CDR3 in amino acids: CASSEDRGYEQYV. The CDR3 DNA reads as TGTGCCAGCAGTGAAGACAGGGGCTACGAGCAGTACGTC.

The table lists this clone with a few counts. The J gene is TRBJ1-4, the V gene TRBV10-3; possible D gene TRBD1, 5 bases. The CDR3 contains 16 residues. V gave up 6 bases and J gave up 0 bases, with 14 bases separating them. Germline loops: CDR1 ENHRY, CDR2 SYGVKD. CDR3 sequence: CAISDGHIATNEKLFF. CDR3 bases: TGTGCCATCAGCGACGGACACATTGCAACTAATGAAAAACTGTTTTTT.

V usage is TRBV19 and J usage is TRBJ2-3; D gene ambiguous. V dropped 3 bases and J dropped 2 bases, with 9 bases sitting between them. CDR1 and CDR2 (germline): LNHDA, SQIVND (reference sequence). The CDR3 spans 14 residues. CDR3: CASSIRVYTDTQYF. For the CDR3, the DNA is TGTGCCAGTAGTATTCGAGTTTACACAGATACGCAGTATTTT.

The genes are TRBV14 and TRBJ2-5; perhaps D is TRBD1 or TRBD2 (5 bases each). The germline CDR1 and CDR2 sequences are SGHDN and FVKESK. V was shortened by 4 bases and J by 3 bases, with 21 bases between the two germline ends. The CDR3 loop spans 17 amino acids. CDR3 loop: CASSPLWGRTPKETQYF. The CDR3, as DNA: TGTGCCAGCAGCCCGTTATGGGGCAGGACTCCTAAAGAGACCCAGTACTTC.

This clone was observed a few times. The CDR3, as DNA: TGTGCCAGCAGCGGACCCAGGGGAGATTATAGCAATCAGCCCCAGCATTTT. This encodes CASSGPRGDYSNQPQHF. J is TRBJ1-5 and V is TRBV14; a possible D gene is TRBD1 (6 bases). The CDR3 loop spans 17 amino acids. Germline V gives CDR1 SGHDN, CDR2 FVKESK. Trimming took 5 bases from V and 0 from J, leaving 17 bases between them. Complete variable domain (other parts from reference TRBV14 and TRBJ1-5): EAGVTQFPSHSVIEKGQTVTLRCDPISGHDNLYWYRRVMGKEIKFLLHFVKESKQDESGMPNNRFLAERTGGTYSTLKVQPAELEDSGVYFCASSGPRGDYSNQPQHFGDGTRLSIL.

The chain couples TRBV18 to TRBJ2-7; D not resolved. The CDR3 contains 14 residues. The V end was cut by 6 bases, the J end by 7 bases, with 19 bases between. Germline CDR1 is KGHSH and CDR2 is LQKENI. In DNA, the CDR3 is TGTGCCAGCTCTCCTCAGGCCGGTTTTCAGGAGCAGTACTTC. Protein: CASSPQAGFQEQYF.

The rearrangement links TRBV7-3 to TRBJ2-1, with 8 bases matching TRBD2. V lost 3 bases, J lost 4 bases, and 8 bases stayed unmatched. CDR1 and CDR2 from the germline V gene are SGHTA and FQGTGA. The CDR3 runs to 16 residues. In DNA, the CDR3 is TGTGCCAGCAGCTTTCTTCCCGGGACTAGATACAATGAGCAGTTCTTC. It specifies CASSFLPGTRYNEQFF.

A remark on this clone: The sample contains more than one DNA sequence encoding this CDR3. This sequence joins TRBV7-2 and TRBJ2-3; D remains ambiguous. This CDR3 is built from 11 residues. V was trimmed by 5 bases and J by 6 bases, leaving 6 bases between them. Germline-derived CDR1 and CDR2 are SGHTA and FQGNSA. The CDR3 sequence is CASSPADTQYF. CDR3 bases: TGTGCCAGCAGCCCCGCCGATACGCAGTATTTT. Full variable domain (remainder filled in from reference TRBV7-2 and TRBJ2-3): GAGVSQSPSNKVTEKGKDVELRCDPISGHTALYWYRQSLGQGLEFLIYFQGNSAPDKSGLPSDRFSAERTGGSVSTLTIQRTQQEDSAVYLCASSPADTQYFGPGTRLTVL.